This TCR beta chain was recovered during a study of blood T cell repertoires in COVID-19. Turning to the study itself: Nucleic acid was either cDNA or gDNA, and it came from T cells, B-cell-depleted T cells, or PBMCs.

The CDR3 loop spans 15 amino acids. CDR1 is SGHTA, CDR2 FQGNSA, per germline. Trimming cost V 2 bases and J 3 bases; bases outside gene matches: 3. Assay used: immunoSEQ multiplex PCR; TCRdb lists only in-frame clones, some missing. The data contain 150,000 to 200,000 clones, about 85% of them seen just once; the ten biggest clones take up about 3.3%. Material for sequencing was peripheral blood. The chain combines TRBV7-2 with TRBJ1-1; 10 positions agree with TRBD1. This TCR was sampled from a human donor with acute or convalescent COVID-19. The donor label of this sample is uncertain. This CDR3 is CASSLRGQGDTEAFF. For the CDR3, the DNA is TGTGCCAGCAGCTTACGAGGACAGGGGGACACTGAAGCTTTCTTT. Full variable domain (rest looked up from reference TRBV7-2 and TRBJ1-1): GAGVSQSPSNKVTEKGKDVELRCDPISGHTALYWYRQSLGQGLEFLIYFQGNSAPDKSGLPSDRFSAERTGGSVSTLTIQRTQQEDSAVYLCASSLRGQGDTEAFFGQGTRLTVV.